These 27 T cell receptor beta chains were all obtained from the same sample, sequenced in a study of brain metastases from non-small cell lung cancer. TCRdb's copy holds only in-frame clones and misses some; the assay was immunoSEQ multiplex PCR. Altogether about 2,400 clones are present, approximately 83% being singletons, with the ten largest covering almost 10%. Sequences were obtained from primary lung tumor tissue. Receptors originate from a donor aged 40 or older with non-small cell lung cancer.

This chain connects TRBV5-1 to TRBJ1-2, with D possibly matching TRBD1 (5 bases). Germline assignment: CDR1 SGHRS and CDR2 YFSETQ. The CDR3 totals 13 residues. V gave up 5 bases and J gave up 2 bases, with 10 bases separating them. CDR3 sequence reads: CASRPGTNYGYTF. In nucleotides, the CDR3 is TGCGCCAGCAGACCCGGGACGAACTATGGCTACACCTTC.

Note on this clone: A junction end diverges from the germline sequence, so it may reflect a read error. The V and J genes are TRBV28 and TRBJ1-2, with 12 bases fitting TRBD1. This CDR3 has 13 residues. CDR1 and CDR2 (germline): MDHEN, SYDVKM. The CDR3 sequence is CVSTGQGAGGYTF. CDR3 coding DNA: TGTGTCAGCACGGGACAGGGGGCTGGGGGCTACACCTTC.

The genes are TRBV14 and TRBJ2-1, with 8 nucleotides matching TRBD2. Unmatched junction bases numbered 14, after V lost 5 bases and J lost 5 bases. In germline, CDR1 is SGHDN, CDR2 FVKESK. The CDR3 is 17 residues long. The chain's CDR3 is CASSSGRGAGGHNEQFF. CDR3 coding DNA: TGTGCCAGCAGCTCTGGGAGGGGGGCGGGGGGCCACAATGAGCAGTTCTTC.

The table lists this clone with a count of one. The chain recombines TRBV10-3 with TRBJ2-3; TRBD2 might be the D (6 bases). Germline V gene sequence: CDR1 ENHRY, CDR2 SYGVKD. V shed 4 bases and J shed 0 bases, with 11 bases lying between them. The CDR3 is made up of 15 amino acids. CDR3 loop: CAISGSSGSTDTQYF. The CDR3 coding sequence is TGTGCCATCAGTGGGAGTAGCGGTAGCACAGATACGCAGTATTTT.

CDR3 nucleotides: TGTGCCAGCACCCAAGGGGGGGTTGGTGAAGCTTTCTTT. It yields the protein CASTQGGVGEAFF. The rearrangement links TRBV9 to TRBJ1-1; possible D gene TRBD1, 6 bases. Trimming took off 6 bases at V and 7 bases at J, with 16 bases between the two ends. The germline V gene has CDR1 SGDLS and CDR2 YYNGEE. The CDR3 totals 13 residues.

The V gene is TRBV30, the J gene TRBJ2-2; 8 bases agree with TRBD1. Looked up from germline, CDR1 is GTSNPN and CDR2 is SVGIG (reference sequence). The CDR3 length is 15 residues. Trimming took 3 bases from V and 5 from J; bases not matched to a gene: 8. CDR3 in amino acids: CAWRGLDRATGELFF. Written as DNA, the CDR3 is TGTGCCTGGAGGGGATTGGACAGGGCAACCGGGGAGCTGTTTTTT. The complete variable domain, with remaining parts taken from reference TRBV30 and TRBJ2-2, reads SQTIHQWPATLVQPVGSPLSLECTVEGTSNPNLYWYRQAAGRGLQLLFYSVGIGQISSEVPQNLSASRPQDRQFILSSKKLLLSDSGFYLCAWRGLDRATGELFFGEGSRLTVL.

V is TRBV6-2 or TRBV6-3 and J is TRBJ1-6, with a tentative D call TRBD1 (6 bases). Germline V gene data show CDR1 as MNHEY and CDR2 as SVGEGT. Trimming took 5 bases from V and 7 from J, leaving 24 bases between them. The CDR3 contains 18 residues. CDR3 amino acids: CASSLTRGGKSTNSPLHF. As DNA, the CDR3 is TGTGCCAGCAGTCTTACCAGGGGTGGGAAATCAACCAATTCACCCCTCCACTTT.

The rearrangement links TRBV6-6 to TRBJ1-5; no clear D gene. The CDR3 sequence is 16 residues long. Germline loops: CDR1 MNHNY, CDR2 SVGAGI (reference sequence). Trimming took 1 base from V and 2 from J, leaving 12 bases between them. The CDR3 region is CASSYYGPSGNQPQHF. The CDR3 nucleotides are TGTGCCAGCAGTTACTATGGTCCGTCGGGCAATCAGCCCCAGCATTTT.

For this clone: An end of the junction does not agree with germline; a read error may underlie this. V usage is TRBV28 and J usage is TRBJ1-6; 7 nucleotides agree with TRBD1. CDR1 is MDHEN and CDR2 is SYDVKM in the germline V gene. The CDR3 is 14 amino acids. CDR3 sequence: CASSIGTDNSPLHF. In DNA form, the CDR3 reads TGTGCCAGCAGTATTGGGACAGATAATTCACCCCTTCACTTT.

This chain uses TRBV25-1 with TRBJ2-3, with D possibly matching TRBD2 (6 bases). This CDR3 is 15 amino acids long. Germline CDR1 is MGHDK and CDR2 is SYGVNS. V lost 3 bases and J lost 6, with 16 bases in between. The CDR3 bases are TGTGCCAGCAGTGAGCCGGGAGCCGGCCTGGATACGCAGTATTTT. As protein: CASSEPGAGLDTQYF.

This clone is a singleton in its sample. The chain is built from TRBV6-2 or TRBV6-3 and TRBJ2-7, with a weak D call TRBD2 (5 bases). V shed 2 bases and J shed 6 bases, with 8 bases lying between them. This CDR3 spans 12 amino acids. Germline lookup yields CDR1 MNHEY and CDR2 SVGEGT. The DNA for the CDR3 is TGTGCCAGCAGTTACCCCCGGGGCGAGCAGTACTTC. Its translation is CASSYPRGEQYF.

The chain recombines TRBV7-9 with TRBJ2-2; possibly TRBD1 for D (5 bases). The V and J ends lost 3 bases and 2 bases respectively, with 7 bases between them. Germline V gene lookup returns CDR1 SEHNR and CDR2 FQNEAQ (reference sequence). The CDR3 extends over 14 amino acids. CDR3 sequence: CASSLTANTGELFF. DNA of the CDR3: TGTGCCAGCAGCTTGACAGCAAACACCGGGGAGCTGTTTTTT. The variable domain in full, with the rest retrieved from reference TRBV7-9 and TRBJ2-2, is DTGVSQNPRHKITKRGQNVTFRCDPISEHNRLYWYRQTLGQGPEFLTYFQNEAQLEKSRLLSDRFSAERPKGSFSTLEIQRTEQGDSAMYLCASSLTANTGELFFGEGSRLTVL.

The chain uses TRBV27 and TRBJ2-7; no definite D call. The CDR3 runs 14 residues. Germline CDR1 and CDR2: MNHEY and SMNVEV (reference sequence). Trimming removed 0 bases at V and 6 bases at J, with 12 bases between. This chain's CDR3 is CASSLSWDLGEQYF. In nucleotides, the CDR3 is TGTGCCAGCAGTTTATCGTGGGATCTGGGCGAGCAGTACTTC.

The rearrangement joins TRBV7-2 to TRBJ1-2; 9 bases match TRBD1. Per the germline V gene, CDR1 is SGHTA and CDR2 is FQGNSA. The CDR3 is 17 amino acids. V shed 1 base, J shed 3 bases, and the junction held 9 bases outside the gene matches. The CDR3 bases are TGTGCCAGCAGCTTAGAACCACAGGGGGCGCAGGACTATGGCTACACCTTC. It is translated as CASSLEPQGAQDYGYTF.

To note about this clone: The junction and the germline gene differ at one end; a read error may be behind it. The V and J genes are TRBV7-8 and TRBJ1-2; 8 positions agree with TRBD1. The CDR3 length is 13 residues. Germline loops: CDR1 SGHVS, CDR2 FQNEAQ. CDR3 loop: CVSSLDRVDGYTF. CDR3 coding DNA: TGTGTCAGCAGCCTGGACAGGGTCGATGGCTACACCTTC.

This clone came up once. The chain uses TRBV29-1 and TRBJ1-1, with a weak D call TRBD1 (5 bases). Trimming cost V 2 bases and J 9 bases, with 13 bases left between them. The V gene's germline CDR1 is SQVTM and CDR2 ANQGSEA. The CDR3 is 12 amino acids. CDR3 sequence: CSVERGPQKAFF. CDR3 DNA: TGCAGCGTTGAAAGGGGACCGCAAAAAGCTTTCTTT.

This clone was counted a single time. The chain recombines TRBV9 with TRBJ2-1, with 11 bases matching TRBD2. The V and J ends lost 4 bases and 7 bases, in that order; junction bases with no gene match: 7. Germline CDR1 and CDR2: SGDLS and YYNGEE. The CDR3 length is 15 residues. The CDR3 sequence: CASSFSGGAWNEQFF. Here the CDR3 DNA reads TGTGCCAGCAGCTTTAGCGGGGGGGCTTGGAATGAGCAGTTCTTC.

The chain is built from TRBV7-3 and TRBJ2-2; 10 bases fit TRBD2. V dropped 5 bases and J dropped 9; count of bases not matched to a gene: 6. Germline V gives CDR1 SGHTA, CDR2 FQGTGA. This CDR3 contains 14 residues. CDR3 coding DNA: TGTGCCAGCAGCCTTGGGACTAGCGAGAGGGAGCTGTTTTTT. Its protein product is CASSLGTSERELFF.

The chain links TRBV7-9 to TRBJ1-1; D gene uncertain. CDR3 length: 15 residues. Germline CDR1 SEHNR, CDR2 FQNEAQ (reference sequence). Trimming removed 5 bases from V and 4 bases from J, with 17 bases in between. CDR3 sequence: CASSASVLVGTEAFF. The CDR3 nucleotides are TGTGCCAGCAGCGCTTCCGTTCTAGTTGGCACTGAAGCTTTCTTT.

This clone was detected once. This chain uses TRBV27 with TRBJ1-1, with 7 bases that match TRBD1. There are 11 residues in the CDR3. V dropped 5 bases and J dropped 10; count of bases not matched to a gene: 4. The V gene's germline CDR1 is MNHEY and CDR2 SMNVEV (reference sequence). The CDR3 coding sequence is TGTGCCAGCAGTGGACAGGTCGGAGCTTTCTTT. Its protein product is CASSGQVGAFF.

The chain carries TRBV10-2 and TRBJ2-7; the match to TRBD1 covers 7 bases. This CDR3 region has 16 residues. After removal of 2 bases from V and 0 bases from J, the junction contained 7 bases not matched to a gene. Per the germline V gene, CDR1 is WSHSY and CDR2 is SAAADI. The CDR3, as DNA: TGCGCCAGCAGTGAGCCTCCGGGACAGAGCTCCTACGAGCAGTACTTC. Translated: CASSEPPGQSSYEQYF.

This clone was observed once. The V gene is TRBV5-6, the J gene TRBJ1-1; D is ambiguous. Trimming removed 1 base at V and 1 base at J, with 5 bases between. The CDR3 consists of 13 residues. Germline V gives CDR1 SGHDT, CDR2 YYEEEE. Here the CDR3 reads CASSLRRNTEAFF. CDR3 DNA sequence: TGTGCCAGCAGCTTGAGGAGGAACACTGAAGCTTTCTTT.

This clone was recorded a few times. V usage is TRBV28 and J usage is TRBJ1-6; 10 nucleotides agree with TRBD1. The CDR3 sequence is 16 residues long. With 5 bases clipped from V and 9 bases from J, the junction kept 10 bases outside the gene matches. Germline V CDR1 and CDR2: MDHEN, SYDVKM. The CDR3: CASSPGGTGVSSPLHF. Here the CDR3 DNA reads TGTGCCAGCAGTCCTGGGGGGACAGGGGTGAGTTCACCCCTCCACTTT.

In its sample, this clone is large. The rearrangement links TRBV19 to TRBJ1-6; D ambiguous. With 1 base removed from V and 7 bases from J, the gap between germline ends came to 11 bases. The V gene's germline CDR1 is LNHDA and CDR2 SQIVND (reference sequence). The CDR3 length is 15 residues. CDR3 residues: CASSIGVQSNSPLHF. CDR3 DNA: TGTGCCAGTAGTATAGGGGTACAGTCAAATTCACCCCTCCACTTT. Looking up the rest from reference TRBV19 and TRBJ1-6 gives the full variable domain: DGGITQSPKYLFRKEGQNVTLSCEQNLNHDAMYWYRQDPGQGLRLIYYSQIVNDFQKGDIAEGYSVSREKKESFPLTVTSAQKNPTAFYLCASSIGVQSNSPLHFGNGTRLTVT.

The chain couples TRBV30 to TRBJ2-3; the D gene is possibly TRBD2 (6 bases). Germline CDR1 reads GTSNPN; CDR2 reads SVGIG (reference sequence). This CDR3 is built from 13 residues. The ends were cut back, 7 bases at V and 2 bases at J, with 13 bases in the middle. The CDR3 protein is CASLSGNTDTQYF. The CDR3 coding sequence is TGTGCCTCCCTTAGCGGAAACACAGATACGCAGTATTTT. Full variable domain (rest looked up from reference TRBV30 and TRBJ2-3): SQTIHQWPATLVQPVGSPLSLECTVEGTSNPNLYWYRQAAGRGLQLLFYSVGIGQISSEVPQNLSASRPQDRQFILSSKKLLLSDSGFYLCASLSGNTDTQYFGPGTRLTVL.

This rearrangement joins TRBV7-8 to TRBJ1-5; possibly TRBD1 for D (5 bases). Germline V gene data show CDR1 as SGHVS and CDR2 as FQNEAQ. The CDR3 totals 12 residues. The V end lost 5 bases, the J end lost 6 bases, and 8 bases lay between the germline ends. The CDR3 sequence: CASSQGVQPQHF. DNA of the CDR3: TGTGCCAGCAGCCAGGGTGTTCAGCCCCAGCATTTT.

On this clone itself: One junction end does not reproduce the germline sequence, and a read error may be involved. The chain couples TRBV7-3 to TRBJ1-1; the match to TRBD1 covers 7 bases. This CDR3 contains 13 residues. Looked up from germline, CDR1 is SGHTA and CDR2 is FQGTGA. Written as DNA, the CDR3 is TGTGCCAGCAGCGAGGGGGCCAACACTAAAGCTTTCTTT. The encoded protein is CASSEGANTKAFF.